This T cell receptor (beta chain) derives from a study of identical twins. Overall study results and limits: Within cord blood, abundant beta clonotypes carried fewer insertions, but memory repertoires showed no such trend. Twins' surplus sharing was weaker for beta out-of-frame sequences.

Among all donors, each was a healthy Caucasian. This CDR3 is built from 13 residues. V was pared by 3 bases and J by 6 bases, with 9 bases between. This clonotype was counted between two and nine times. The antigen remains unidentified. TCRdb ran MiXCR on the 5' RACE reads and lists one entry per CDR3 protein. The sample lists about 530,000 distinct CDR3 sequences, around 24% occurring once. This sample also belongs to another study, concerning yellow fever vaccine responses in identical twins.

The receptor was isolated from a woman aged 18-29 years in good health. The chain employs TRBV12-3 or TRBV12-4 and TRBJ2-1; D tentatively reads TRBD1 or TRBD2 (6 bases each). The sample comprised CD4+ T cells sorted from blood. The CDR3 DNA reads as TGTGCCAGCAGTTTTGGGGGGCGCAATGAGCAGTTCTTC. Protein: CASSFGGRNEQFF.